This TCR beta chain came from a study of cytomegalovirus exposure and HLA in healthy donors. Turning to the study itself: From 190 million or so T cells, an earlier analysis saw 120 million or so unique TCR beta sequences.

The germline gives CDR1 MDHEN, CDR2 SYDVKM. The length of the CDR3 is 16 residues. V was trimmed by 4 bases and J by 0 bases, leaving 13 bases between them. A multiplex PCR was run with 60 Vbeta primers and 13 Jbeta primers. Sequencing was performed with immunoSEQ multiplex PCR; in TCRdb, only in-frame clones are kept and a portion is missing. This table holds about 81,000 clones, around 90% found once. Source material: PBMCs. The source of this sequence is a man aged 18 to 30 in good health and CMV-seronegative. This chain connects TRBV28 to TRBJ1-3, with D tentatively TRBD1 (6 bases). The CDR3 spells CASSSPTGFSGNTIYF. DNA of the CDR3: TGTGCCAGCAGTTCCCCGACAGGCTTCTCTGGAAACACCATATATTTT.